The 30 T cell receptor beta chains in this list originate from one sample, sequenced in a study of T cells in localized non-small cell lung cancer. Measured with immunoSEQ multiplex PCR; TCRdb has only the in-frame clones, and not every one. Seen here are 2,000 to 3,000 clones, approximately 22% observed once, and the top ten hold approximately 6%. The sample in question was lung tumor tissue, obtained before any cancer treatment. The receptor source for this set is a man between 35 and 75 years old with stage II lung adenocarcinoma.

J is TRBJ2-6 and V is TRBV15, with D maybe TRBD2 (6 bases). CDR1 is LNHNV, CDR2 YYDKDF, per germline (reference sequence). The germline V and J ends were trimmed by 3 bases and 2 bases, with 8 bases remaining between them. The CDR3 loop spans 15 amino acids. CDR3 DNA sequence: TGTGCCACCAGCAGGGCGGGAACTGGGGCCAACGTCCTGACTTTC. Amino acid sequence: CATSRAGTGANVLTF.

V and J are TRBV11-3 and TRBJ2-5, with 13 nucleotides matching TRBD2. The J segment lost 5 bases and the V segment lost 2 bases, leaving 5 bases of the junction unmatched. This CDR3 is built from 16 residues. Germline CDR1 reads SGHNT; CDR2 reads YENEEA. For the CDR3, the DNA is TGTGCCAGCAGCTTAAGGACTAGCGGGGGTGGGGAGACCCAGTACTTC. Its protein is CASSLRTSGGGETQYF.

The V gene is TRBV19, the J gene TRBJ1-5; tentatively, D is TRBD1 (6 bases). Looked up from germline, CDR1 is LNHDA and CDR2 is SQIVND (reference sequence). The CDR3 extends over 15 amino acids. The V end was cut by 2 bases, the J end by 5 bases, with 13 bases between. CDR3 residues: CASSIFSSGDQPQHF. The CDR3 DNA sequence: TGTGCCAGTAGTATATTTTCGTCAGGGGATCAGCCCCAGCATTTT.

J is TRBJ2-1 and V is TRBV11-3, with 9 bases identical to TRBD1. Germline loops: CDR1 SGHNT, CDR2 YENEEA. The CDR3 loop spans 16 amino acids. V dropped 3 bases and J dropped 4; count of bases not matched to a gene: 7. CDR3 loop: CASSFTGTGRYNEQFF. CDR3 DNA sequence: TGTGCCAGCAGCTTCACCGGGACAGGGAGGTACAATGAGCAGTTCTTC.

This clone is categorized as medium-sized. CDR3 residues: CASSIAGRDTEAFF. The DNA for the CDR3 is TGTGCCAGTAGTATAGCAGGACGGGACACTGAAGCTTTCTTT. This chain joins TRBV19 and TRBJ1-1; no reliable D call. The CDR3 has 14 residues. Between the trimmed V and J ends, which lost 1 base and 3 bases, there was a span of 9 bases. From germline, CDR1 is LNHDA and CDR2 SQIVND (reference sequence).

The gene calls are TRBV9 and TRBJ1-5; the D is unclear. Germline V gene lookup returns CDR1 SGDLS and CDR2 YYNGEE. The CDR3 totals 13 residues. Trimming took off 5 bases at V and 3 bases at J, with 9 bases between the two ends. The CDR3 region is CASSPSTNQPQHF. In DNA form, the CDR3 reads TGTGCCAGCAGTCCAAGTACCAATCAGCCCCAGCATTTT.

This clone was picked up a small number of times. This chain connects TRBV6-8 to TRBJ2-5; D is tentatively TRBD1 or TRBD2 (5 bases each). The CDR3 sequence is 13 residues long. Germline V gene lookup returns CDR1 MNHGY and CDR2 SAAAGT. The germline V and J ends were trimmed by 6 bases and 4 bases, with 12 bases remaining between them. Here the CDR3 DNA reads TGTGCCAGCAGGAGGGGCCGGATAGAGACCCAGTACTTC. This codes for CASRRGRIETQYF.

CDR3 coding DNA: TGTGCCAGCACCCTGTTGATCAGGGCCCCTAATCAGCCCCAGCATTTT. As protein: CASTLLIRAPNQPQHF. This rearrangement joins TRBV6-8 to TRBJ1-5, with a tentative D call TRBD1 (5 bases). Trimming removed 7 bases from V and 4 bases from J, with 20 bases in between. The germline V gene encodes CDR1 MNHGY and CDR2 SAAAGT. The CDR3 contains 16 residues.

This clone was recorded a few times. The CDR3 protein is CASSLTGQSNYGYTF. The CDR3 nucleotides read TGTGCCAGCAGCTTAACCGGGCAGTCTAACTATGGCTACACCTTC. The rearrangement uses TRBV11-3 and TRBJ1-2; D gene unclear. The CDR3 spans 15 residues. V lost 2 bases and J 0 bases, leaving 10 bases between the germline ends. Germline loops: CDR1 SGHNT, CDR2 YENEEA.

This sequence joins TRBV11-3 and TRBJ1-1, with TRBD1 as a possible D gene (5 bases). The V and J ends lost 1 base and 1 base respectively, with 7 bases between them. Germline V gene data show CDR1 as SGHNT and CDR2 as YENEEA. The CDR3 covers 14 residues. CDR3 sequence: CASSLGRGNTEAFF. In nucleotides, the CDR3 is TGTGCCAGCAGCTTAGGGAGGGGGAACACTGAAGCTTTCTTT.

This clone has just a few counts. Here the CDR3 reads CASSYVGRGGYGYTF. As DNA, the CDR3 is TGTGCCAGCAGTTACGTTGGGAGAGGAGGTTATGGCTACACCTTC. This sequence joins TRBV6-8 and TRBJ1-2, with D hard to call. The CDR3 has 15 residues. Trimming took off 2 bases at V and 5 bases at J, with 15 bases between the two ends. Per the germline V gene, CDR1 is MNHGY and CDR2 is SAAAGT.

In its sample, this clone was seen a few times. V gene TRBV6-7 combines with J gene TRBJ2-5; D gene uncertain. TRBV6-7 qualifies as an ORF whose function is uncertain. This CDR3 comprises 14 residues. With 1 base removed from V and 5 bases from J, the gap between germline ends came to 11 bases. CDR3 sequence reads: CASSYLASRETQYF. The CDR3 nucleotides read TGTGCCAGCAGTTACTTGGCGAGTCGGGAGACCCAGTACTTC.

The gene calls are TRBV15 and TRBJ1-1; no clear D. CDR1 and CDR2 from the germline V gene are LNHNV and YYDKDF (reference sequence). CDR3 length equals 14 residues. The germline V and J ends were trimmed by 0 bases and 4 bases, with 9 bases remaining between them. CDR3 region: CATSRDTAGTEAFF. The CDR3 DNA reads TGTGCCACCAGCAGAGACACGGCGGGCACTGAAGCTTTCTTT.

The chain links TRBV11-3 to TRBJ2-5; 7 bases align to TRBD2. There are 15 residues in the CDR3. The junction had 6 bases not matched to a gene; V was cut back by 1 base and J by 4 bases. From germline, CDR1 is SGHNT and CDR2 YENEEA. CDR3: CASSLGGGLRETQYF. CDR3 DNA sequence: TGTGCCAGCAGCTTAGGGGGGGGTCTGAGAGAGACCCAGTACTTC.

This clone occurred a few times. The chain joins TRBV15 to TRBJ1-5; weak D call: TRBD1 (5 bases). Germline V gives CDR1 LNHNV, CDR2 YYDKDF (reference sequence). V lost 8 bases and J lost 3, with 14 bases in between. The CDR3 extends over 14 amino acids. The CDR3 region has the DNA TGTGCCACCGGTCCGGAAGGGGTCAATCAGCCCCAGCATTTT. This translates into CATGPEGVNQPQHF.

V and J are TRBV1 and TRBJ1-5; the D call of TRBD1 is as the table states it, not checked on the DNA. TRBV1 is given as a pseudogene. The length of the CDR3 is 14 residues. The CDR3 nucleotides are TGCGCCAGCAGCCAGGGACAGGGGCATCAGCCCCAGCATTTT. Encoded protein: CASSQGQGHQPQHF.

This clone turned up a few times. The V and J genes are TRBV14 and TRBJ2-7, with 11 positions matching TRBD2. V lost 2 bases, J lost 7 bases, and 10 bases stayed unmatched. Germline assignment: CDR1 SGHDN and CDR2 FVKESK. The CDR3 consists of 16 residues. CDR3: CASSQPLLAGAGEQYF. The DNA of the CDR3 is TGTGCCAGCAGCCAACCACTACTAGCGGGAGCGGGTGAGCAGTACTTC.

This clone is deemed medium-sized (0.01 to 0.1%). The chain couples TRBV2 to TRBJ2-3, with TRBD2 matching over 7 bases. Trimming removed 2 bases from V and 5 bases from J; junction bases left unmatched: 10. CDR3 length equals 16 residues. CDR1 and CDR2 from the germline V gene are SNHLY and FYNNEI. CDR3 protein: CASSELTSYRGDTQYF. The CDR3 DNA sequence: TGTGCCAGCAGTGAATTGACTAGCTATCGGGGAGATACGCAGTATTTT.

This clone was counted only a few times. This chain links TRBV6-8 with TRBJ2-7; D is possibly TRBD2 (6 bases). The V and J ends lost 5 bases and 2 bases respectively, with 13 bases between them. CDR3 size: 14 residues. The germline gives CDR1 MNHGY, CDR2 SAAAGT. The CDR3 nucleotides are TGTGCCAGCAGTGCCCGTGGAGGGACCTACGAGCAGTACTTC. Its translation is CASSARGGTYEQYF.

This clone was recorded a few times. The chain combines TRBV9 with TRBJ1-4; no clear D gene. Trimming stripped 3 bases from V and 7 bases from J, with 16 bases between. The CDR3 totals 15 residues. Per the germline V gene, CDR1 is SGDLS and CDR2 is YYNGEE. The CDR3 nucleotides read TGTGCCAGCAGCGCCGACGGCGGCGAAGGTGAAAAACTGTTTTTT. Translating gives CASSADGGEGEKLFF.

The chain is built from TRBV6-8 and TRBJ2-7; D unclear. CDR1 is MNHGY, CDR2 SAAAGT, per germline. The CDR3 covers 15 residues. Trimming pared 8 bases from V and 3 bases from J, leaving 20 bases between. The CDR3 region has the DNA TGTGCCAGCTTAGGGAAAGGGAATGGCTTCTACGAGCAGTACTTC. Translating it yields CASLGKGNGFYEQYF.

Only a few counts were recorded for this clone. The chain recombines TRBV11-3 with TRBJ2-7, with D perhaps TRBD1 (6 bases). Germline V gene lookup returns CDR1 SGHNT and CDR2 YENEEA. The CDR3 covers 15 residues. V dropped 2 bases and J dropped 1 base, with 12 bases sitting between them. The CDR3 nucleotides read TGTGCCAGCAGCTTAAGGCAGGGGCCTTCCTACGAGCAGTACTTC. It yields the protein CASSLRQGPSYEQYF.

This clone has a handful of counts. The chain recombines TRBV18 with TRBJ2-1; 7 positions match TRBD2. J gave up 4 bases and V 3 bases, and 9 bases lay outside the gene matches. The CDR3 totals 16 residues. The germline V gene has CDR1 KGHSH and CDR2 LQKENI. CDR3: CASSPLGLAAYNEQFF. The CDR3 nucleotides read TGTGCCAGCTCACCCTTAGGCCTAGCGGCATACAATGAGCAGTTCTTC.

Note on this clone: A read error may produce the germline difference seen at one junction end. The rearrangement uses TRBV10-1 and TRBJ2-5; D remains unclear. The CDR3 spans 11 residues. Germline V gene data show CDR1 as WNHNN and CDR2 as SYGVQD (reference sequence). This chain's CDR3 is CASRPGPGRHF. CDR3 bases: TGCGCCAGCAGGCCCGGACCGGGCCGGCACTTC.

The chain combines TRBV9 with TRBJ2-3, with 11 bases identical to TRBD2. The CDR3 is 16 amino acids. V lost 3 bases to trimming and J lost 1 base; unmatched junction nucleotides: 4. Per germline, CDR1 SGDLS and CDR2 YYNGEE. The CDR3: CASSAPLAGGTDTQYF. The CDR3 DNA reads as TGTGCCAGCAGCGCGCCACTAGCGGGGGGCACAGATACGCAGTATTTT. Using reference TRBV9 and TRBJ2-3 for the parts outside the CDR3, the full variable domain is DSGVTQTPKHLITATGQRVTLRCSPRSGDLSVYWYQQSLDQGLQFLIQYYNGEERAKGNILERFSAQQFPDLHSELNLSSLELGDSALYFCASSAPLAGGTDTQYFGPGTRLTVL.

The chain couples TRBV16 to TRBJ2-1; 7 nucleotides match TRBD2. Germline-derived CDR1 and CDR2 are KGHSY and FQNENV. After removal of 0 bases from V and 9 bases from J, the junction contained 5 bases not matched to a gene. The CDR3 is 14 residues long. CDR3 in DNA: TGTGCCAGCAGCCAATCAGGGGAGGGAACTGAGCAGTTCTTC. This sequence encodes CASSQSGEGTEQFF.

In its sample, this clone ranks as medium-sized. The CDR3 DNA reads as TGTGCCAGCAGCTGGGTGGTGAGGGTTGATTCACCCCTCCACTTT. This gives the protein CASSWVVRVDSPLHF. This chain uses TRBV11-3 with TRBJ1-6, with no clear D. The ends were cut back, 4 bases at V and 8 bases at J, with 15 bases in the middle. CDR1 SGHNT and CDR2 YENEEA come from the germline V gene. CDR3 length equals 15 residues.

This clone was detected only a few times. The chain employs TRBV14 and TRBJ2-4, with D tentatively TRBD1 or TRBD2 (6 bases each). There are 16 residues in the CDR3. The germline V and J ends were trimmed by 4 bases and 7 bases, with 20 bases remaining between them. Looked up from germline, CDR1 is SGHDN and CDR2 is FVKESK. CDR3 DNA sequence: TGTGCCAGCAGCCCGCCGGGGGCCTCGGGATTGAACATTCAGTACTTC. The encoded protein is CASSPPGASGLNIQYF.

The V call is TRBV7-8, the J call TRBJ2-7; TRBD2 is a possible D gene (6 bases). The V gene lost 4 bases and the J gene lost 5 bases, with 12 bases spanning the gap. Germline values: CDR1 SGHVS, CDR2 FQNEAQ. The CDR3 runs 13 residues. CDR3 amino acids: CASSSRRGDEQYF. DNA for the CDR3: TGTGCCAGCAGCTCCCGGCGGGGCGACGAGCAGTACTTC.

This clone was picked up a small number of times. The chain's CDR3 is CASSLGKGRWNYGYTF. The CDR3 DNA reads TGTGCCAGCAGCCTAGGAAAGGGCAGGTGGAACTATGGCTACACCTTC. The J gene is TRBJ1-2, the V gene TRBV11-3; D unclear. This CDR3 spans 16 amino acids. Germline CDR1 reads SGHNT; CDR2 reads YENEEA. Trimming stripped 5 bases from V and 2 bases from J, with 18 bases between.